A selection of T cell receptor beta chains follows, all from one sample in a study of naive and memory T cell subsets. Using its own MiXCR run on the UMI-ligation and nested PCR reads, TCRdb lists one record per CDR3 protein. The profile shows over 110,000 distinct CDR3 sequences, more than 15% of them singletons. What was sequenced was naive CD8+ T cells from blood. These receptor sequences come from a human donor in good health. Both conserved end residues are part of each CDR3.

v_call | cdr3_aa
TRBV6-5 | CASSYSGQNSYNEQFF
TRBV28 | CASSLTDRYSNQPQHF
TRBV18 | CASSEEENIQYF
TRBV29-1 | CSVETDRGYGYTF
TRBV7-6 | CASSFRVRGDEQYF
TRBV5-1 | CASSPGLAGGPDTQYF
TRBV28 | CASSLWGLAGGNQETQYF
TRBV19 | CATTGDPVGQYF
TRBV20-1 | CSARDWGLAGVDTGELFF
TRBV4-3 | CASSQDRSVEQFF
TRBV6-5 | CASSSPQGDGTDTQYF
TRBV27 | CASSEREPSTDTQYF
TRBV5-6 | CASSSPGFTSGRAVPPYEQYF
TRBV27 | CASSHNTGYYEQYF
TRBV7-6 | CASSPSGGASFEQYF
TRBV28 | CASSWAGANVLTF
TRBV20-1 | CSARDSQNYEQYF
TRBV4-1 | CASSQVVQQETQYF
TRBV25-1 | CASSVEGTTGYTF
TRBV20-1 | CSPIPFQETQYF
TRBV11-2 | CASSSGLEAFF
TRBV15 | CATSRDSAGGAYEQYF
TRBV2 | CASSSSVGPYEQYF
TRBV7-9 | CASSLANQPQHF
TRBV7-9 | CASSFGSSGSYEQYF
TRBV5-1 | CASSLVRGAGDTQYF
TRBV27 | CASSLGLAGEQFF
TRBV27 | CASNDPGAANTEAFF
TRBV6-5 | CASSLIGTVVTEAFF
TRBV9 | CASSVERGTEAFF
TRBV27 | CASSPGTSGAYNEQFF
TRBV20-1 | CSASPLGKGYEQYF
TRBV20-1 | CSARDLFGLAGGGDEQFF
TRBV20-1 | CSATREWYNEQFF
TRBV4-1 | CASSQDPGQEANYGYTF